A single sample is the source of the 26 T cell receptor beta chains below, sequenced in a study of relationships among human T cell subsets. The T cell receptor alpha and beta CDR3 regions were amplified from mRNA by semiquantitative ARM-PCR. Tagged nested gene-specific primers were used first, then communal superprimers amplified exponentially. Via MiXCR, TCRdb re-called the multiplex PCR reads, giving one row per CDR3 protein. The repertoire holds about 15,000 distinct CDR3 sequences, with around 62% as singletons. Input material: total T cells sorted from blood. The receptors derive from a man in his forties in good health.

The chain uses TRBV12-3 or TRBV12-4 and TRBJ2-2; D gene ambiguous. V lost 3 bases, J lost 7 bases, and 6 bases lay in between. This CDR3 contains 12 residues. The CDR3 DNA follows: TGTGCCAGCAGTTTTAGCCTCGGGGAGCTGTTTTTT. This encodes CASSFSLGELFF.

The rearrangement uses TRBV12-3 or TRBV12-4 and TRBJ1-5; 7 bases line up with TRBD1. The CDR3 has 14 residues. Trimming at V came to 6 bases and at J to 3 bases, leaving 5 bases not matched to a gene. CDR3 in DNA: TGTGCCAGCAGGAAACAGGGGAACAATCAGCCCCAGCATTTT. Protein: CASRKQGNNQPQHF.

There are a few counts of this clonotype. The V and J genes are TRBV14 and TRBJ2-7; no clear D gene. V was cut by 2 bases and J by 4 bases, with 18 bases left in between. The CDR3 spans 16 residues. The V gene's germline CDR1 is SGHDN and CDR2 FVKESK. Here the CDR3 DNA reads TGTGCCAGCAGCCAACATCTCCCGAAGGGTGGTTACGAGCAGTACTTC. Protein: CASSQHLPKGGYEQYF.

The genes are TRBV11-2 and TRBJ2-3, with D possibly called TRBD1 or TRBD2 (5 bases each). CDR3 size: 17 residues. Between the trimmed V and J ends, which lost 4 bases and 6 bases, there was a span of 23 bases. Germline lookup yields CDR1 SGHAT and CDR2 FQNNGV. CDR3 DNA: TGTGCCAGCAGCTCGCCCTTGGGGGAGCCCAACACGGATACGCAGTATTTT. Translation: CASSSPLGEPNTDTQYF.

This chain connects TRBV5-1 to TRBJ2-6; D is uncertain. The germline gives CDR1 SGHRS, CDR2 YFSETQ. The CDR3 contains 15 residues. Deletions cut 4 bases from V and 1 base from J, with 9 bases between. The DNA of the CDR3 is TGCGCCAGCAGCCTCCCATCTTCTGGGGCCAACGTCCTGACTTTC. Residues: CASSLPSSGANVLTF. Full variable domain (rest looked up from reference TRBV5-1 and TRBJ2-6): KAGVTQTPRYLIKTRGQQVTLSCSPISGHRSVSWYQQTPGQGLQFLFEYFSETQRNKGNFPGRFSGRQFSNSRSEMNVSTLELGDSALYLCASSLPSSGANVLTFGAGSRLTVL.

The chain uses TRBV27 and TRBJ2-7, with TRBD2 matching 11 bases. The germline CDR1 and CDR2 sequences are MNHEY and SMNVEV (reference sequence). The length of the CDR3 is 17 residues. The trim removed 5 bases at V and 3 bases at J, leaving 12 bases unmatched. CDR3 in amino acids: CASSRASGRPNIYEQYF. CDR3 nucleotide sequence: TGTGCCAGCAGTCGCGCTAGCGGGAGGCCAAATATCTACGAGCAGTACTTC.

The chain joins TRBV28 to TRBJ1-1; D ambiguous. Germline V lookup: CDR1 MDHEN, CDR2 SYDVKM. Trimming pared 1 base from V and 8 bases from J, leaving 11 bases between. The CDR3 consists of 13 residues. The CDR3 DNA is TGTGCCAGCAGTTTATCCTATTGGGCGGAAGCTTTCTTT. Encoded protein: CASSLSYWAEAFF.

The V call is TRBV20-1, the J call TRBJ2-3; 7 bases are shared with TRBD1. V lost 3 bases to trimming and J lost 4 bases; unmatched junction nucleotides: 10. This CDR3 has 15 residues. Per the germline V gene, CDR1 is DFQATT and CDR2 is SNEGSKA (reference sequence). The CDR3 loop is CSASSGQEAADTQYF. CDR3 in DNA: TGCAGTGCTAGTTCCGGACAGGAGGCGGCAGATACGCAGTATTTT.

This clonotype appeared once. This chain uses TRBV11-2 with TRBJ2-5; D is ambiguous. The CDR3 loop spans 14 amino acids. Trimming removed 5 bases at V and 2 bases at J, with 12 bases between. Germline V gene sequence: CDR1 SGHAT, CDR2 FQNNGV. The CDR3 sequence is CASSPTEPQETQYF. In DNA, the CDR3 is TGTGCCAGCAGCCCGACGGAGCCACAAGAGACCCAGTACTTC.

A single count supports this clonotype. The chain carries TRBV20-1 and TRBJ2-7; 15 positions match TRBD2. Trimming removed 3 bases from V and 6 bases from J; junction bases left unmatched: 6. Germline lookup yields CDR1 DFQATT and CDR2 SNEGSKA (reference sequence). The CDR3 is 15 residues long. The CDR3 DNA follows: TGCAGTGCTAGTGGGACTAGCGGGAGGAAAGGCGAGCAGTACTTC. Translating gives CSASGTSGRKGEQYF.

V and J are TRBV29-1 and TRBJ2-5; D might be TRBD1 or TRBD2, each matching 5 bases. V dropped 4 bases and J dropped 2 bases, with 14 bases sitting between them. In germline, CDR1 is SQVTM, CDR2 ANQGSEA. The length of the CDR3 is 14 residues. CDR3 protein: CSVARGVEQETQYF. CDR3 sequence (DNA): TGCAGCGTTGCAAGAGGGGTGGAACAAGAGACCCAGTACTTC.

This chain's CDR3 is CASSLIGTGTGASTDTQYF. CDR3 bases: TGTGCCAGCAGCTTAATTGGGACAGGGACGGGGGCAAGCACAGATACGCAGTATTTT. This chain connects TRBV7-8 to TRBJ2-3; 9 bases agree with TRBD1. The V gene's germline CDR1 is SGHVS and CDR2 FQNEAQ. The CDR3 spans 19 residues. The trim removed 2 bases at V and 0 bases at J, leaving 12 bases unmatched. The variable domain in full, completed from reference TRBV7-8 and TRBJ2-3, reads GAGVSQSPRYKVAKRGQDVALRCDPISGHVSLFWYQQALGQGPEFLTYFQNEAQLDKSGLPSDRFFAERPEGSVSTLKIQRTQQEDSAVYLCASSLIGTGTGASTDTQYFGPGTRLTVL.

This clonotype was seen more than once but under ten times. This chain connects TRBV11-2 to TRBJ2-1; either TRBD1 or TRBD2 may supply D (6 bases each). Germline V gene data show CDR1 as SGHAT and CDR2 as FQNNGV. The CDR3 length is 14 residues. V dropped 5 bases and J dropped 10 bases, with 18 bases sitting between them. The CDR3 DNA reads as TGTGCCAGCAGCCTGATGGACGGGGGCGGGGAGCAGTTCTTC. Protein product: CASSLMDGGGEQFF.

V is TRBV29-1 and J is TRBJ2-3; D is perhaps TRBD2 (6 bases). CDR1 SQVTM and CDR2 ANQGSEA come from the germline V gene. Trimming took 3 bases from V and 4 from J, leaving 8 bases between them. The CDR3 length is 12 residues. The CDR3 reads CSVDGGADTQYF. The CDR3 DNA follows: TGCAGCGTTGATGGAGGGGCAGATACGCAGTATTTT.

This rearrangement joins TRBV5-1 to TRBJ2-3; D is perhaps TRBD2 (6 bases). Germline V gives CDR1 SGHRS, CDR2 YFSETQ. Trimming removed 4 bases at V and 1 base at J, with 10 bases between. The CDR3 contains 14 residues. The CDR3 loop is CASSRSGGTDTQYF. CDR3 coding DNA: TGCGCCAGCAGCCGTTCGGGGGGCACAGATACGCAGTATTTT.

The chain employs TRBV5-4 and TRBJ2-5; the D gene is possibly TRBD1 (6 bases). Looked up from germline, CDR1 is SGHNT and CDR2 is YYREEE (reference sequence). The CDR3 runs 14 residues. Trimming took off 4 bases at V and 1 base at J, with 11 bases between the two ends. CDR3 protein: CASSIGTSQETQYF. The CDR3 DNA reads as TGTGCCAGCAGCATCGGGACAAGCCAAGAGACCCAGTACTTC.

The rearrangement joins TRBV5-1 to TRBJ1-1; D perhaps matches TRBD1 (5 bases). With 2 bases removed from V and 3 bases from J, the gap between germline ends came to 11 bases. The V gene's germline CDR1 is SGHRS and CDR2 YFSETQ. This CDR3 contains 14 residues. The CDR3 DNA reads TGCGCCAGCAGCTTCGGGGACGGCCACACTGAAGCTTTCTTT. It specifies CASSFGDGHTEAFF.

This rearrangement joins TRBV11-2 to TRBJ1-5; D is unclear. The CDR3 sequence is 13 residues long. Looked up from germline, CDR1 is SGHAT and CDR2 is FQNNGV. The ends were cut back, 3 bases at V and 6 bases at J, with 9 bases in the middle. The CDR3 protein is CASSFGPSQPQHF. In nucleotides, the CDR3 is TGTGCCAGCAGCTTCGGACCGTCTCAGCCCCAGCATTTT.

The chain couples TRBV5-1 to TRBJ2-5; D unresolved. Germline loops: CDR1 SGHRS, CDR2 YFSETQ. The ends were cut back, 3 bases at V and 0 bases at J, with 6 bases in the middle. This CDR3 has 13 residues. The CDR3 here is CASSSDNQETQYF. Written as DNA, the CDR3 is TGCGCCAGCAGCTCTGACAACCAAGAGACCCAGTACTTC.

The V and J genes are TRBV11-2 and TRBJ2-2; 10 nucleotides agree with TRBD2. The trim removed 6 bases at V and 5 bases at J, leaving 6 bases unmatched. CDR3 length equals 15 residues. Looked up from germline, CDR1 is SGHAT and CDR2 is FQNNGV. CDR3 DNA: TGTGCCAGCAGGTCTAGCGGGAGCTATACCGGGGAGCTGTTTTTT. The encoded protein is CASRSSGSYTGELFF. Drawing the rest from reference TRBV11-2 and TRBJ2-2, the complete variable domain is EAGVAQSPRYKIIEKRQSVAFWCNPISGHATLYWYQQILGQGPKLLIQFQNNGVVDDSQLPKDRFSAERLKGVDSTLKIQPAKLEDSAVYLCASRSSGSYTGELFFGEGSRLTVL.

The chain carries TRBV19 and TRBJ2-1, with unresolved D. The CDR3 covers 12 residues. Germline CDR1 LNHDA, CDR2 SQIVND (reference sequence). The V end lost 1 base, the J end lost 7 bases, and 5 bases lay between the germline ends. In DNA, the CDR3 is TGTGCCAGTAGTATAGCTCGGAATGAGCAGTTCTTC. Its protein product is CASSIARNEQFF.

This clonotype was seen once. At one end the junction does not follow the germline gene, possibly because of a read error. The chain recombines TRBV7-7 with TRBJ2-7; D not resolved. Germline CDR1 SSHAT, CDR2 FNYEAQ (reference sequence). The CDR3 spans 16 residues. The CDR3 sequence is CASSLWPVKLSYEQYF. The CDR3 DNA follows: TGTGCTAGCAGCCTATGGCCAGTCAAGCTATCCTACGAGCAGTACTTC.

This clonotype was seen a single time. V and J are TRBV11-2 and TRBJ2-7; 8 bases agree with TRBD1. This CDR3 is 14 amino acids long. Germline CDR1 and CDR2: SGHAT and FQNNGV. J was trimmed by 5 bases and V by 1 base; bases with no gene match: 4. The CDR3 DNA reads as TGTGCCAGCAGCTTAGTTGGACAGGGCAACGAGCAGTACTTC. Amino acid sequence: CASSLVGQGNEQYF.

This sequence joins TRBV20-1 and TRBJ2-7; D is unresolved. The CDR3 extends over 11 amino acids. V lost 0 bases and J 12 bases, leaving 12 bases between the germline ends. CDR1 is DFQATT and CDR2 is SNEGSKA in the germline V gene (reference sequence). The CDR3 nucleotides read TGCAGTGCTAGAGACGGCCCGAGTCGGTACTTC. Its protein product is CSARDGPSRYF.

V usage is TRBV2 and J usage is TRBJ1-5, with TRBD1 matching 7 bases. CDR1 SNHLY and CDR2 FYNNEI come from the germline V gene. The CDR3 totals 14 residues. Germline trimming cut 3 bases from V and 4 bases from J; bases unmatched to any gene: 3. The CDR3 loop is CASSDVTGNQPQHF. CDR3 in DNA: TGTGCCAGCAGTGACGTGACAGGGAATCAGCCCCAGCATTTT. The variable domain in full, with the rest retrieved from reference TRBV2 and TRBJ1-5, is EPEVTQTPSHQVTQMGQEVILRCVPISNHLYFYWYRQILGQKVEFLVSFYNNEISEKSEIFDDQFSVERPDGSNFTLKIRSTKLEDSAMYFCASSDVTGNQPQHFGDGTRLSIL.

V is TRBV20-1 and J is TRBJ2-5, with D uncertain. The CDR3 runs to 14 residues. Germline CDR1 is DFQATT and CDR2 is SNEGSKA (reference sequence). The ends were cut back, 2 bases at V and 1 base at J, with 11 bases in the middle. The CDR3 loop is CSARSRWGQETQYF. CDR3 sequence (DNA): TGCAGTGCTAGAAGCCGGTGGGGCCAAGAGACCCAGTACTTC.